The rows below give T cell receptor beta chains drawn from one sample of a study of blood T cell repertoires in COVID-19. The method was immunoSEQ multiplex PCR; TCRdb's version includes in-frame clones alone and lacks a portion of them. This sample carries approximately 99,000 clones, approximately 86% of them seen once, and the ten largest clones take around 2%. Source material: peripheral blood. These receptors all come from a man aged 50-60 years with COVID-19, enrolled during active disease. Each CDR3 is given with its conserved first and last residue. A D gene is named only where the DNA matches it firmly. Where a row states a size, it is once, few, many or the class of an expanded clone; other rows omit it.

TRBJ1-4 | TRBD1 | TRBV7-6 | - | TGTGCCAGCAGCTTAGGGACAGGGGGAAATGAAAAACTGTTTTTT | CASSLGTGGNEKLFF
TRBJ1-6 | TRBD1 | TRBV18 | once | TGTGCCAGCTCACCAATCCCCCCACGGACAGGGGGGGTGGCCCTCCACTTT | CASSPIPPRTGGVALHF
TRBJ2-1 | - | TRBV18 | - | TGTGCCAGCTCACCGTACTTGGGGCACAATGAGCAGTTCTTC | CASSPYLGHNEQFF
TRBJ2-7 | TRBD2 | TRBV5-6 | once | TGTGCCAGCAGTTGGGGACTAGCGGGGGGCTCCTCCTACGAGCAGTACTTC | CASSWGLAGGSSYEQYF
TRBJ1-1 | - | TRBV6-5 | - | TGTGCCAGCCTTACAGGAACTGAAGCTTTCTTT | CASLTGTEAFF
TRBJ2-7 | TRBD2 | TRBV10-3 | - | TGTGCCATCAGTGACCCTAGTAGGAGCGGGGGGGCATCGGGATCTTCCGAGCAGTACTTC | CAISDPSRSGGASGSSEQYF
TRBJ1-1 | - | TRBV5-4 | few | TGTGCCAGCAGCTTGGCCGGGAGCGTTTACAAAGGAACTGAAGCTTTCTTT | CASSLAGSVYKGTEAFF
TRBJ2-7 | - | TRBV28 | - | TGTGCCAGCAGTGGCCCAGGGTCCACAAACGGGTACGAGCAGTACTTC | CASSGPGSTNGYEQYF
TRBJ1-2 | - | TRBV28 | - | TGTGCCAGCAGGCTAAACACGGGGGGCTACACCTTC | CASRLNTGGYTF
TRBJ1-2 | - | TRBV30 | few | TGTGCCTGGAGCAGGATTAACTATGGCTACACCTTC | CAWSRINYGYTF
TRBJ2-1 | TRBD1 | TRBV9 | - | TGTGCCAGCAGTTACACTGACAGGGGGGCCTACAATGAGCAGTTCTTC | CASSYTDRGAYNEQFF
TRBJ2-7 | - | TRBV7-3 | - | TGTGCCAGCAGCTCCGGGATGCTCAACGAGCAGTACTTC | CASSSGMLNEQYF
TRBJ1-2 | TRBD1 | TRBV19 | - | TGTGCCGGTCAGACAGGGGGTGGCTACACCTTC | CAGQTGGGYTF
TRBJ1-6 | - | TRBV3-1/TRBV3-2 | - | TGTGCCAGCAGCCACGAGGATTCACCCCTCCACTTT | CASSHEDSPLHF
TRBJ2-3 | TRBD1 | TRBV3-1/TRBV3-2 | - | TGTGCCAGCAGCCAAGATCGGCAGGGGGAACAGTATTTT | CASSQDRQGEQYF
TRBJ1-6 | - | TRBV5-4 | - | TGTGCCAGCAGTCCCGGACAAGTTCAATCACCCCTCCACTTT | CASSPGQVQSPLHF
TRBJ2-1 | TRBD2 | TRBV19 | many | TGTGCCAGTAGTACCAAGGGACTACCCTACAATGAGCAGTTCTTC | CASSTKGLPYNEQFF
TRBJ1-2 | - | TRBV3-1/TRBV3-2 | few | TGTGCCAGCAGCCAAGGGCCGAGGAGCGGCTACACCTTC | CASSQGPRSGYTF
TRBJ1-1 | TRBD1 | TRBV6-5 | once | TGTGCCAGCAGTAGACAGGGGACGAACACTGAAGCTTTCTTT | CASSRQGTNTEAFF